Described below is a single T cell receptor beta chain sequence and its context. Its antigen is not known. The data are from a study of CD8 T cells in ankylosing spondylitis. Findings and caveats of the study: Earlier studies detected some motif variants in reactive arthritis synovial fluid and blood. Reports say disease-linked clones showed up significantly more in matched ankylosing spondylitis synovial fluid. Disease-linked clones bore a CD8+ phenotype, appearing relatively rarely in peripheral blood. A motif in TCR beta, a set of eight highly homologous variants, appeared characteristic of ankylosing spondylitis blood.

Quantitative barcoded 5'-RACE was used to prepare TCR beta libraries. TCRdb reprocessed the 5' RACE reads via MiXCR and lists one record per CDR3 protein. The data hold 700,000 to 1,000,000 distinct CDR3 sequences, with roughly 10% observed a single time. Germline CDR1 is KGHDR and CDR2 is SFDVKD. The ends lost 0 bases at V and 0 bases at J; junction bases unmatched: 7. This CDR3 comprises 18 residues. Source material: blood, either unsorted or a sorted T cell fraction (not recorded which). This clonotype was sampled from a male donor with ankylosing spondylitis. The chain combines TRBV24-1 with TRBJ2-1; 7 bases map to TRBD2. The CDR3 reads CATSDLQIAGDSYNEQFF. In DNA, the CDR3 is TGTGCCACCAGTGATTTGCAGATTGCGGGGGACTCCTACAATGAGCAGTTCTTC.